The 8 T cell receptor beta chains given below trace back to one sample, sequenced in a study of memory CD4+ T cells and cytomegalovirus serostatus. The sort gate was single viable CD3+CD4+CD8-CD45RO+ cells for memory CD4+ T cells. Repertoires were generated with immunoSEQ multiplex PCR, while TCRdb's copy carries only in-frame clones and drops some. This sample has over 60,000 clones, with 82% found just once. The specimen was memory CD4+ T cells from blood. Source of these receptors: an adult in good health and CMV-seronegative.

V is TRBV4-1 and J is TRBJ2-1, with D uncertain. From germline, CDR1 is MGHRA and CDR2 YSYEKL. CDR3 length: 11 residues. V was pared by 4 bases and J by 4 bases, with 2 bases between. The CDR3, as DNA: TGCGCCAGCAGCCGGTACAATGAGCAGTTCTTC. Protein product: CASSRYNEQFF.

The V gene is TRBV7-6, the J gene TRBJ2-5; the D gene could be TRBD1 or TRBD2 (5 bases each). Trimming shortened V by 5 bases and J by 4 bases, and 17 bases separated the two germline ends. Looked up from germline, CDR1 is SGHVS and CDR2 is FNYEAQ. The CDR3 is 15 residues long. This CDR3 reads CASSPGAGTTETQYF. In DNA, the CDR3 is TGTGCCAGCAGCCCCGGGGCAGGGACCACAGAGACCCAGTACTTC.

The CDR3 protein is CASSREMNTEAFF. DNA for the CDR3: TGTGCCAGCTCTCGGGAGATGAACACTGAAGCTTTCTTT. The V gene is TRBV11-1, the J gene TRBJ1-1; D gene ambiguous. The CDR3 totals 13 residues. V dropped 8 bases and J dropped 0 bases, with 10 bases sitting between them. Germline V CDR1 and CDR2: SGHAT, FQDESV (reference sequence).

The rearrangement uses TRBV5-1 and TRBJ2-3, with 10 bases aligning to TRBD2. This CDR3 comprises 15 residues. Germline lookup yields CDR1 SGHRS and CDR2 YFSETQ. Losses at the gene ends were 3 bases for V and 2 bases for J; bases not matched to a gene: 3. The CDR3 region is CASSSGLAATDTQYF. In DNA, the CDR3 is TGCGCCAGCAGCTCAGGACTAGCGGCCACAGATACGCAGTATTTT.

The chain is built from TRBV19 and TRBJ1-2, with D unresolved. The CDR3 is 13 residues long. The V end lost 2 bases, the J end lost 5 bases, and 9 bases lay between the germline ends. Germline V CDR1 and CDR2: LNHDA, SQIVND (reference sequence). Here the CDR3 DNA reads TGTGCCAGTAGTATAAACGTTGATTATGGCTACACCTTC. Its protein is CASSINVDYGYTF. The entire variable domain, with the rest obtained from reference TRBV19 and TRBJ1-2, is as follows: DGGITQSPKYLFRKEGQNVTLSCEQNLNHDAMYWYRQDPGQGLRLIYYSQIVNDFQKGDIAEGYSVSREKKESFPLTVTSAQKNPTAFYLCASSINVDYGYTFGSGTRLTVV.

The chain uses TRBV27 and TRBJ2-7; 10 bases are a match to TRBD2. The CDR3 is 13 amino acids. The V and J ends lost 2 bases and 6 bases, in that order; junction bases with no gene match: 1. The V gene's germline CDR1 is MNHEY and CDR2 SMNVEV (reference sequence). Here the CDR3 DNA reads TGTGCCAGCAGTTTAAGGACTAGCGGCGAGCAGTACTTC. It translates to CASSLRTSGEQYF.

The rearrangement links TRBV4-1 to TRBJ2-2, with D possibly matching TRBD1 (6 bases). The CDR3 is made up of 18 amino acids. V lost 4 bases and J 1 base, leaving 19 bases between the germline ends. Germline lookup yields CDR1 MGHRA and CDR2 YSYEKL. The CDR3 reads CASSRFPGGVRNTGELFF. Here the CDR3 DNA reads TGCGCCAGCAGCCGCTTTCCTGGGGGCGTGAGGAACACCGGGGAGCTGTTTTTT.

The V and J genes are TRBV16 and TRBJ1-4; 8 bases agree with TRBD1. The CDR3 sequence is 16 residues long. The V gene end was trimmed by 4 bases and the J gene end by 7 bases; junction bases not matched to a gene: 11. Germline-derived CDR1 and CDR2 are KGHSY and FQNENV. The CDR3, as DNA: TGTGCCAGCAGCCTCGGACAGGGTCCAAGGGGTGAAAAACTGTTTTTT. This sequence encodes CASSLGQGPRGEKLFF.